The clone carrying this T cell receptor beta chain appeared a single time. No antigen is known for it. PCR amplification relied on 60 Vbeta primers (plus 13 Jbeta primers). Sequenced by immunoSEQ multiplex PCR; TCRdb stores in-frame clones only, minus some. The data hold some 170,000 clones, with roughly 80% observed a single time. Unrecorded immune exposures were likely, despite nominal health at sampling. V lost 0 bases and J lost 1; bases outside the gene matches: 5. The CDR3 runs to 16 residues. Germline CDR1 ENHRY, CDR2 SYGVKD. This sample is drawn from a study of cytomegalovirus exposure and HLA in healthy donors. General study results and limits: Common viral pathogens seemed to be connected with several of the most significant clusters, according to a later analysis.

The sequencing sample was made of PBMCs. The TCR was taken from a man aged 35-49 years in good health and CMV-seronegative. The chain is built from TRBV10-3 and TRBJ2-5, with 7 bases lining up with TRBD1. Written as DNA, the CDR3 is TGTGCCATCAGTGAGTCAGGGGGCAGGGGCCAAGAGACCCAGTACTTC. As protein: CAISESGGRGQETQYF.